Each of the 7 T cell receptor beta chains below was sequenced from the same sample in a study of cytomegalovirus exposure and HLA in healthy donors. Use of 60 Vbeta and 13 Jbeta primers characterized the PCR. Sequenced by immunoSEQ multiplex PCR; TCRdb stores in-frame clones only, minus some. The sample contains around 140,000 clones, roughly 73% of which appear only once. What was sequenced was PBMCs. The receptors were gathered from a male donor in good health and CMV-seronegative.

The chain uses TRBV6-5 and TRBJ2-3, with 7 positions matching TRBD2. The CDR3 contains 14 residues. Germline CDR1 MNHEY, CDR2 SVGAGI. The V segment lost 8 bases and the J segment 1 base; nucleotides outside the gene matches: 6. CDR3: CASQMGGGTDTQYF. For the CDR3, the DNA is TGTGCCAGCCAAATGGGGGGGGGCACAGATACGCAGTATTTT.

The CDR3 coding sequence is TGTGCCAGCAGTTACTCGAGCAGGCCCGACTACGAGCAGTACTTC. The encoded protein is CASSYSSRPDYEQYF. The chain uses TRBV6-5 and TRBJ2-7, with D hard to call. V gave up 0 bases and J gave up 3 bases, with 12 bases separating them. Germline values: CDR1 MNHEY, CDR2 SVGAGI. The CDR3 contains 15 residues.

This clone was detected a few times. DNA of the CDR3: TGCGCCAGCAGCCAGACAGTTATCCAAGAGACCCAGTACTTC. It encodes CASSQTVIQETQYF. The V call is TRBV4-3, the J call TRBJ2-5; a possible D gene is TRBD1 (5 bases). V lost 3 bases to trimming and J lost 1 base, with 9 bases between them. CDR3 size: 14 residues. In germline, CDR1 is LGHNA, CDR2 YSLEER.

The chain links TRBV4-2 to TRBJ1-4; 7 bases are shared with TRBD1. Germline V gene lookup returns CDR1 LGHNA and CDR2 YNFKEQ. This CDR3 comprises 17 residues. Losses at the gene ends were 2 bases for V and 8 bases for J; bases not matched to a gene: 14. CDR3 region: CASSQTPGGTAREKLFF. DNA of the CDR3: TGTGCCAGCAGCCAAACGCCGGGGGGGACAGCCCGGGAAAAACTGTTTTTT.

This clone was seen a handful of times. The rearrangement links TRBV6-1 to TRBJ2-7, with D unresolved. V dropped 7 bases and J dropped 0 bases, with 10 bases sitting between them. The CDR3 is made up of 13 amino acids. The germline CDR1 and CDR2 sequences are MNHNS and SASEGT. In DNA, the CDR3 is TGTGCCAGCACCCTTGCCAGCTCCTACGAGCAGTACTTC. Translation gives CASTLASSYEQYF.

The rearrangement uses TRBV5-1 and TRBJ2-7; TRBD1 agrees at 8 bases. The germline gives CDR1 SGHRS, CDR2 YFSETQ. This CDR3 is 16 amino acids long. The ends lost 2 bases at V and 6 bases at J; junction bases unmatched: 13. CDR3 in DNA: TGCGCCAGCAGCTTACAACCCGGGACAGGATACTGCGAGCAGTACTTC. Its protein is CASSLQPGTGYCEQYF.

V and J are TRBV30 and TRBJ1-6; a possible D gene is TRBD1 (6 bases). V was clipped by 0 bases and J by 10 bases, with 16 bases between them. There are 15 residues in the CDR3. Germline V lookup: CDR1 GTSNPN, CDR2 SVGIG (reference sequence). CDR3 nucleotide sequence: TGTGCCTGGAGTGTAACGGGCAGGGGATCCTCACCCCTCCACTTT. Translating gives CAWSVTGRGSSPLHF.